This is a list of T cell receptor beta chains from one sample in a study of shared clonotypes between healthy human individuals. Profiling relied on immunoSEQ multiplex PCR, and the TCRdb table lists in-frame clones only, not all of them. The sample consists of about 1.5 million clones, 95% to 99% of them appearing once. Sequencing was performed on naive CD4+ T cells sorted from blood. The receptor source for this set is a man aged 30-40 years in good health. Each CDR3 is given with its conserved first and last residue. A D gene is named only where the DNA matches it firmly. Not all rows give a size; the values are once, few, many and, for expanded clones, a class.

V	D	size	J	CDR3	DNA
TRBV7-9	-	-	TRBJ2-1	CASSPRRGGWGEQFF	TGTGCCAGCAGCCCTAGGAGGGGGGGCTGGGGTGAGCAGTTCTTC
TRBV5-6	TRBD1	-	TRBJ1-4	CASSSLGQGILFF	TGTGCCAGCAGCTCCTTGGGACAGGGGATACTGTTTTTT
TRBV15	-	-	TRBJ1-5	CATSRGPADRNQPQHF	TGTGCCACCAGCAGAGGTCCCGCCGACAGAAATCAGCCCCAGCATTTT
TRBV18	-	-	TRBJ2-1	CASSPLFRQRADNEQFF	TGTGCCAGCTCACCACTGTTTCGGCAGCGGGCCGACAATGAGCAGTTCTTC
TRBV28	-	-	TRBJ1-1	CASSLGNTEAFF	TGTGCCAGCAGTTTGGGGAACACTGAAGCTTTCTTT
TRBV7-9	-	-	TRBJ1-4	CASSLLGAEKLFF	TGTGCCAGCAGCTTATTAGGTGCCGAAAAACTGTTTTTT
TRBV5-1	TRBD2	-	TRBJ2-1	CASSFVGLAGGGTYNEQFF	TGCGCCAGCAGCTTCGTGGGACTAGCGGGAGGGGGGACTTACAATGAGCAGTTCTTC
TRBV18	-	once	TRBJ2-5	CASSPGRDETQYF	TGTGCCAGCTCACCAGGCCGGGATGAGACCCAGTACTTC
TRBV29-1	-	-	TRBJ2-4	CSVEGGAKNIQYF	TGCAGCGTTGAAGGAGGAGCCAAAAACATTCAGTACTTC
TRBV11-3	TRBD1	-	TRBJ2-2	CASSLTGGITGELFF	TGTGCCAGCAGCTTGACAGGGGGCATCACCGGGGAGCTGTTTTTT
TRBV7-9	-	-	TRBJ2-3	CASSPMVATDTQYF	TGTGCCAGCAGCCCTATGGTAGCCACAGATACGCAGTATTTT
TRBV9	-	-	TRBJ2-7	CASSVDWRRAYEQYF	TGTGCCAGCAGCGTAGATTGGCGGAGGGCCTACGAGCAGTACTTC
TRBV30	-	-	TRBJ1-1	CAWAVSPVGGRAFF	TGTGCCTGGGCAGTCAGCCCCGTTGGGGGACGGGCTTTCTTT
TRBV25-1	-	-	TRBJ1-1	CANRQRYMNTEAFF	TGTGCCAACCGACAGAGATACATGAACACTGAAGCTTTCTTT
TRBV25-1	-	-	TRBJ1-5	CASRQGYNQPQHF	TGTGCCAGCAGACAGGGATACAATCAGCCCCAGCATTTT
TRBV18	-	-	TRBJ2-1	CASSPIRTESYNEQFF	TGTGCCAGCTCACCCATTAGGACAGAATCCTACAATGAGCAGTTCTTC
TRBV5-4	TRBD1	-	TRBJ2-6	CASSLGQTGPYSGANVLTF	TGTGCCAGCAGCTTGGGGCAGACAGGGCCGTACTCTGGGGCCAACGTCCTGACTTTC
TRBV10-2	-	-	TRBJ2-5	CASSETQETQYF	TGCGCCAGCAGTGAGACGCAAGAGACCCAGTACTTC
TRBV7-2	TRBD2	-	TRBJ2-2	CASSPRDYDSTGELFF	TGTGCCAGCAGCCCCCGGGACTACGATTCAACCGGGGAGCTGTTTTTT
TRBV4-3	-	-	TRBJ2-7	CASSRGLENPYEQYF	TGCGCCAGCAGCCGTGGGCTAGAAAACCCCTACGAGCAGTACTTC
TRBV7-8	TRBD2	-	TRBJ2-2	CASSQRTSGVFGTGELFF	TGTGCCAGCAGCCAGAGGACTAGCGGGGTGTTCGGGACCGGGGAGCTGTTTTTT
TRBV18	TRBD1	-	TRBJ2-7	CASSPGTGRDEQYF	TGTGCCAGCTCACCAGGGACAGGGAGGGACGAGCAGTACTTC
TRBV7-2	-	-	TRBJ2-5	CASSLLGQGETQYF	TGTGCCAGCAGCTTACTTGGGCAGGGAGAGACCCAGTACTTC
TRBV11-2	-	-	TRBJ2-7	CASSLSGVPSYEQYF	TGTGCCAGCAGCTTATCAGGAGTTCCTTCCTACGAGCAGTACTTC
TRBV7-2	-	-	TRBJ2-7	CASSSSAGNMAYEQYF	TGTGCCAGCAGTTCCTCCGCCGGCAACATGGCCTACGAGCAGTACTTC
TRBV5-4	-	-	TRBJ1-1	CASSSSSTAPNTEAFF	TGTGCCAGCAGCTCCTCGTCGACAGCTCCGAACACTGAAGCTTTCTTT
TRBV6-5	-	-	TRBJ1-5	CASSLIWGSNQPQHF	TGTGCCAGCAGCTTGATCTGGGGTAGCAATCAGCCCCAGCATTTT
TRBV10-3	-	-	TRBJ2-7	CAIRDRDGSSYEQYF	TGTGCCATCAGGGACCGGGACGGAAGCTCCTACGAGCAGTACTTC
TRBV19	TRBD2	-	TRBJ2-2	CASRMAGVRTGELFF	TGTGCCAGTAGGATGGCGGGAGTCCGCACCGGGGAGCTGTTTTTT
TRBV28	-	-	TRBJ2-2	CATSRSGDTGELFF	TGTGCCACCTCGAGAAGCGGAGACACCGGGGAGCTGTTTTTT
TRBV2	TRBD2	-	TRBJ2-7	CASSVTSGLGLPYEQYF	TGTGCCAGCAGTGTGACTAGCGGGCTTGGTCTCCCCTACGAGCAGTACTTC
TRBV5-4	TRBD2	-	TRBJ2-3	CASSPGLAGGGIDTQYF	TGTGCCAGCAGCCCCGGACTAGCGGGAGGAGGGATAGATACGCAGTATTTT
TRBV18	-	-	TRBJ2-2	CASSPSSGGLNTGELFF	TGTGCCAGCTCACCATCCAGCGGCGGGCTTAACACCGGGGAGCTGTTTTTT
TRBV6-1	-	-	TRBJ1-1	CASSEHLNTEAFF	TGTGCCAGCAGTGAGCACCTGAACACTGAAGCTTTCTTT
TRBV25-1	TRBD2	-	TRBJ2-1	CASSELSGSSYNEQFF	TGTGCCAGCAGTGAACTTAGCGGGAGCTCCTACAATGAGCAGTTCTTC
TRBV7-2	-	-	TRBJ2-7	CASSLDRVPREQYF	TGTGCCAGCAGCTTAGACAGGGTTCCACGCGAGCAGTACTTC
TRBV28	-	-	TRBJ1-2	CASNIQGNGYTF	TGTGCCAGCAATATACAGGGTAACGGCTACACCTTC
TRBV10-3	-	-	TRBJ2-1	CATLSSNEQFF	TGTGCCACCCTATCCAGCAATGAGCAGTTCTTC
TRBV18	TRBD1	-	TRBJ1-1	CASSREGTGLWAFF	TGTGCCAGCTCGCGTGAAGGGACAGGCCTTTGGGCTTTCTTT
TRBV28	-	once	TRBJ1-2	CASSLALYGYTF	TGTGCCAGCAGTTTAGCGCTATATGGCTACACCTTC
TRBV5-6	-	-	TRBJ1-5	CASSTRRDNQPQHF	TGTGCCAGCAGCACTAGACGGGACAATCAGCCCCAGCATTTT
TRBV28	TRBD2	-	TRBJ2-1	CASSGGSKYNEQFF	TGTGCCAGCAGCGGCGGGAGCAAGTACAATGAGCAGTTCTTC
TRBV5-6	-	-	TRBJ1-2	CASSHARLYRDGYTF	TGTGCCAGCAGCCACGCACGGTTATATAGGGATGGCTACACCTTC
TRBV28	TRBD2	-	TRBJ2-7	CASRLAGGSYEQYF	TGTGCCAGCAGGCTAGCGGGAGGATCCTACGAGCAGTACTTC
TRBV6-5	TRBD2	-	TRBJ2-7	CASSYQAGGYEQYF	TGTGCCAGCAGTTACCAAGCGGGAGGATACGAGCAGTACTTC
TRBV18	-	-	TRBJ2-2	CASSLLSPTGELFF	TGTGCCAGCTCACTCCTTTCCCCCACCGGGGAGCTGTTTTTT
TRBV10-3	TRBD2	-	TRBJ2-7	CAISDPGLAGGFSTYEQYF	TGTGCCATCAGTGACCCGGGACTAGCGGGAGGATTCTCTACCTACGAGCAGTACTTC
TRBV5-6	-	-	TRBJ2-2	CASSFFLGVGELFF	TGTGCCAGCAGCTTTTTCCTAGGGGTCGGGGAGCTGTTTTTT
TRBV4-3	TRBD1	-	TRBJ2-2	CASSRQGAIGELFF	TGCGCCAGCAGCCGCCAGGGGGCTATCGGGGAGCTGTTTTTT
TRBV6-5	-	-	TRBJ2-7	CASSKPQSLEQYF	TGTGCCAGCAGTAAACCGCAATCCCTCGAGCAGTACTTC
TRBV27	TRBD2	-	TRBJ2-7	CASSTEREGHGEQYF	TGTGCCAGCAGTACGGAGCGGGAGGGCCACGGCGAGCAGTACTTC
TRBV10-3	TRBD2	-	TRBJ2-7	CATSGRGGYEQYF	TGTGCCACTAGCGGGAGAGGCGGCTACGAGCAGTACTTC
TRBV19	TRBD1	-	TRBJ1-4	CASSPGTGNEKLFF	TGTGCCAGTAGTCCCGGGACAGGGAATGAAAAACTGTTTTTT
TRBV6-5	-	-	TRBJ1-3	CASSYSGSHGNTIYF	TGTGCCAGCAGTTACTCAGGGTCTCATGGAAACACCATATATTTT